This T cell receptor (beta chain) was sequenced in a study of shared clonotypes between healthy human individuals. Study-wide findings and caveats: Several donors shared approximately 5% of their naive CD4 clonotypes. Larger estimated richness was generally seen in naive subsets than in memory subsets.

There were no recent acute infections or vaccinations among the donors, who were healthy HIV-negative adults. The V gene's germline CDR1 is SGHRS and CDR2 YFSETQ. The CDR3 runs to 15 residues. Sorted subsets were amplified in replicate PCRs using 200 to 250 ng DNA, about 30,000 T cell genomes. Only in-frame clones appear in the TCRdb table, and some are missing; sequencing was by immunoSEQ multiplex PCR. In the table there are over 2 million clones, approximately 95% of which are singletons. On this clone itself: Its antigen is unidentified. A read error may produce the germline difference seen at one junction end.

The chain recombines TRBV5-1 with TRBJ2-3, with 7 bases that match TRBD1. This receptor was identified in a man younger than 35 in good health. Sequenced input: naive CD4+ T cells sorted from blood. Subset denoted: CD45RA+ positively selected. This CDR3 reads CAGSPRDSSTDTQYF. CDR3 in DNA: TGCGCCGGCAGCCCACGGGACAGTAGCACAGATACGCAGTATTTT.